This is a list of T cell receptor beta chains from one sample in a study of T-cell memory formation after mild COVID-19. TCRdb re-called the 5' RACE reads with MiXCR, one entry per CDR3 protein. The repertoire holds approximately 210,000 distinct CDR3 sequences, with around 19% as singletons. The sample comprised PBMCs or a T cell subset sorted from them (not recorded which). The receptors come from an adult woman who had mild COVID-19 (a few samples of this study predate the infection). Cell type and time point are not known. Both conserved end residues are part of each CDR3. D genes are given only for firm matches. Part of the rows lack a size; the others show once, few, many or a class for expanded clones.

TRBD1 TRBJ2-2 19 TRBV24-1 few TGTGCCACCAGTGATGTACCGGGACAGGGGTCTAAAAACACCGGGGAGCTGTTTTTT CATSDVPGQGSKNTGELFF
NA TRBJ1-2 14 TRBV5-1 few TGCGCCAGCAGTTATACAGGAGCGGAGTATGGCTACACCTTC CASSYTGAEYGYTF
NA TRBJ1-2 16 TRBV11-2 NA TGTGCCAGCAGCTTAGATGGCGGGACCGGTGTCTATGGCTACACCTTC CASSLDGGTGVYGYTF
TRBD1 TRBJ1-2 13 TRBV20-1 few TGCAGTGCTAGCAGGGGGCGCAATGATGGCTACACCTTC CSASRGRNDGYTF
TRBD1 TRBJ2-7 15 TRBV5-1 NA TGCGCCAGCAGCTGGGAGGGACAGGGAAAAAGAGAGCAGTACTTC CASSWEGQGKREQYF
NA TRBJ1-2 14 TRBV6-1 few TGTGCCAGCAGTGAAGCGCCCGGGTCCTATGGCTACACCTTC CASSEAPGSYGYTF
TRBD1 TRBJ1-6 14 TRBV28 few TGTGCCAGCAGTCCCGGGACAGGGTTTTCACCCCTCCACTTT CASSPGTGFSPLHF
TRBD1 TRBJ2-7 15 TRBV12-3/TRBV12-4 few TGTGCCAGCAGGAGGGGGACAGGGGGCATCTACGAGCAGTACTTC CASRRGTGGIYEQYF
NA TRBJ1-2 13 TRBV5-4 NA TGTGCCAGCAGGGGACCGACTAACTATGGCTACACCTTC CASRGPTNYGYTF
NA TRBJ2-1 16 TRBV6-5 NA TGTGCCAGCAGTTACTCGATCACGGCTCGCTACAATGAGCAGTTCTTC CASSYSITARYNEQFF
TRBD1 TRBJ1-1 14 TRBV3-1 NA TGTGCCAGCAGCAAGACAGGGGGGAACACTGAAGCTTTCTTT CASSKTGGNTEAFF
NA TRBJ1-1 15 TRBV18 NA TGTGCCAGCTCACCCCGGCAGACATTCAACACTGAAGCTTTCTTT CASSPRQTFNTEAFF
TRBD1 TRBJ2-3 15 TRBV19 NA TGTGCCAGTAGTATCCGGGACAGAAGCACAGATACGCAGTATTTT CASSIRDRSTDTQYF
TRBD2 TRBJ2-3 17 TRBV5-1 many TGCGCCAGCAGCCCGTCTAGCGGGGGGACTAGCACAGATACGCAGTATTTT CASSPSSGGTSTDTQYF
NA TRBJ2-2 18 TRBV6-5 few TGTGCCAGCAGTTACGACCGCCGGGTCCTTATTAACACCGGGGAGCTGTTTTTT CASSYDRRVLINTGELFF
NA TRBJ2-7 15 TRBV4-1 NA TGCGCCAGCAGCCAAGCGGGGGGCCGACCTGGAGAGCAGTACTTC CASSQAGGRPGEQYF
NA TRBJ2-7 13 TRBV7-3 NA TGTGCCAGCAGCTTTACAGGTTGGGGGGAGCAGTACTTC CASSFTGWGEQYF
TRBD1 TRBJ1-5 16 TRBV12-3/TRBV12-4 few TGTGCCAGCACCCCAGGGGCGGGACAGGGGAATCAGCCCCAGCATTTT CASTPGAGQGNQPQHF
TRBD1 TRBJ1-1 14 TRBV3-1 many TGTGCCAGCAGCCCACGACAGGGAAACACTGAAGCTTTCTTT CASSPRQGNTEAFF
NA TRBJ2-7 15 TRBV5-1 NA TGCGCCAGCAGCTTGGTGGTCGGATGGGACTACGAGCAGTACTTC CASSLVVGWDYEQYF
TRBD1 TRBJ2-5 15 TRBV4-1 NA TGCGCCAGCAGCCAGTCGGGGACAGCCTTAGGGACCCAGTACTTC CASSQSGTALGTQYF
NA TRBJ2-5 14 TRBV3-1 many TGTGCCAGCAGCCTTGGGACAAGTCAAGAGACCCAGTACTTC CASSLGTSQETQYF
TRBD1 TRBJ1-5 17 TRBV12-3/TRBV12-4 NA TGTGCCAGCACGGAGCGGACAGGGCTCGGTTCGGCTCAGCCCCAGCATTTT CASTERTGLGSAQPQHF
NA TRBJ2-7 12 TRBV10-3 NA TGTGCCATCAGTGACCAAGCCTACGAGCAGTACTTC CAISDQAYEQYF
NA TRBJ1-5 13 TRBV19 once TGTGCCAGTAGTGCGGGGAGCAATCAGCCCCAGCATTTT CASSAGSNQPQHF
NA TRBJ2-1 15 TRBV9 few TGTGCCAGCAGCACTCAGGTGGGGAGACAGAATGAGCAGTTCTTC CASSTQVGRQNEQFF
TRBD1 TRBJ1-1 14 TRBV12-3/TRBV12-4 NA TGTGCCAGCAGTCTCAGACAGGGGAACACTGAAGCTTTCTTT CASSLRQGNTEAFF
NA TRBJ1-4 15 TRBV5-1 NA TGCGCCAGCAGCTTGGCTATAGGGTCTAATGAAAAACTGTTTTTT CASSLAIGSNEKLFF
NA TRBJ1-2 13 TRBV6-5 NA TGTGCCAGCAGTTACGACACAAACTATGGCTACACCTTC CASSYDTNYGYTF
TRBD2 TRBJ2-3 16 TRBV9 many TGTGCCAGCAGCGTAGCTGGGACTAGCGGGGGAGATACGCAGTATTTT CASSVAGTSGGDTQYF
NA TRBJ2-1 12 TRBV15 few TGTGCCACCACAAGGGAGCACGGTGAGCAGTTCTTC CATTREHGEQFF
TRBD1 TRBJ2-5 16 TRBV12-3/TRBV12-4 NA TGTGCCAGCGGACCCTCGACAGGGGGAATCGGAGAGACCCAGTACTTC CASGPSTGGIGETQYF
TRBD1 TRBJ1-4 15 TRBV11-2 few TGTGCCAGCAGCCCAAGGGGACAGCCTAATGAAAAACTGTTTTTT CASSPRGQPNEKLFF
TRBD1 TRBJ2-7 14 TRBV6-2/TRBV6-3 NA TGTGCCAGCACACGACAGGGTCGATCCTACGAGCAGTACTTC CASTRQGRSYEQYF
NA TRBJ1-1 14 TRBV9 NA TGTGCCAGCAGCCCCCCCTTTACGGGAGCTGAAGCTTTCTTT CASSPPFTGAEAFF
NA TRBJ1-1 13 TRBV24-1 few TGTGCCACCAGCGGACAGACGAACACTGAAGCTTTCTTT CATSGQTNTEAFF
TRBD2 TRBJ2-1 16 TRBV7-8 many TGTGCCAGCAGCCCTCCCGGGACTAGGGCGGGCAATGAGCAGTTCTTC CASSPPGTRAGNEQFF
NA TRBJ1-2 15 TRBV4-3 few TGCGCCAGCAGCCAGGTACAGGGAGGTAACTATGGCTACACCTTC CASSQVQGGNYGYTF
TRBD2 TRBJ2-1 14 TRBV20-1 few TGCAGTGCCCCGGTACTAGCGGGATACAATGAGCAGTTCTTC CSAPVLAGYNEQFF
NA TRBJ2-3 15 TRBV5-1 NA TGCGCCAGCAGCCCCGGGACTCATAGCACAGATACGCAGTATTTT CASSPGTHSTDTQYF
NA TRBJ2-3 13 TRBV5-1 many TGCGCCAGCAGCCCGCTGGGGAGAGATACGCAGTATTTT CASSPLGRDTQYF
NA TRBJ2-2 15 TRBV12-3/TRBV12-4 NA TGTGCCAGCAGCCCGGAAGTTGCGAACACCGGGGAGCTGTTTTTT CASSPEVANTGELFF
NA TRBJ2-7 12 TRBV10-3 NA TGTGCCATCAGGGACGTCAACTACGAGCAGTACTTC CAIRDVNYEQYF
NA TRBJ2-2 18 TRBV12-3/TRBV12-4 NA TGTGCCAGCAGTCGCTCTGCCGGGTCAGGGGCGTTGGTCGGGGAGCTGTTTTTT CASSRSAGSGALVGELFF
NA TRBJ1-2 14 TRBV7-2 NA TGTGCCAGCAGCTCCCGGGACACCTACTATGGCTACACCTTC CASSSRDTYYGYTF
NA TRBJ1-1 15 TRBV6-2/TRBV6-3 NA TGTGCCAGCCGGACCAGGGCCCGCATGAACACTGAAGCTTTCTTT CASRTRARMNTEAFF
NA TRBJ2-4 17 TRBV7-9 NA TGTGCCAGCAGCTTGGGGATGGCAGTCATAGCCAAAAACATTCAGTACTTC CASSLGMAVIAKNIQYF
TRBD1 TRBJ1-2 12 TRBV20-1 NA TGCAGTGCTAGAGAGGGGAGGGACAGGGGGACCTTC CSAREGRDRGTF
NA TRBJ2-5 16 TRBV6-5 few TGTGCCAGCAGTTCGCAAGACAGGATTCTCCAAGAGACCCAGTACTTC CASSSQDRILQETQYF
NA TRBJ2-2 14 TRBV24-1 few TGTGCCACCAGTGATAACGTCCTGACCGGGGAGCTGTTTTTT CATSDNVLTGELFF
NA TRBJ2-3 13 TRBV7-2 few TGTGCCAGCAGCCCCAGGGCCTGGGATACGCAGTATTTT CASSPRAWDTQYF
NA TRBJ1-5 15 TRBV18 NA TGTGCCAGCTCACCACGAGAATCAGCGGGACAGCCCCAGCATTTT CASSPRESAGQPQHF
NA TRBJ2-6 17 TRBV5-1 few TGCGCCAGCAGCCCACCTCACACCGCCTCTGGGGCCAACGTCCTGACTTTC CASSPPHTASGANVLTF
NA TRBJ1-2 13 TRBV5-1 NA TGCGCCAGCAGCCTGGACTGGGAGCGTGGCTACACCTTC CASSLDWERGYTF
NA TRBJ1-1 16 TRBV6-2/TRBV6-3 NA TGTGCCAGCCGCAGGGCCGGAACTGTTTGGAACACTGAAGCTTTCTTT CASRRAGTVWNTEAFF
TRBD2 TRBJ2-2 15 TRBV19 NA TGTGCCAGTAGCCCAGCGGGGTCGAACACCGGGGAGCTGTTTTTT CASSPAGSNTGELFF
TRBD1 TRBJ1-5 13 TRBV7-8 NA TGTGCCAGCAGCTGGGACAGAAATCAGCCCCAGCATTTT CASSWDRNQPQHF
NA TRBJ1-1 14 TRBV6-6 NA TGTGCCAGCAGTTACTCCGTCCCGGGTGGTGAAGCTTTCTTT CASSYSVPGGEAFF
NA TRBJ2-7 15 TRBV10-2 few TGCGCCAGCAGTGATGCGGGGAAGTTGGCCTACGAGCAGTACTTC CASSDAGKLAYEQYF
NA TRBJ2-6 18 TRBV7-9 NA TGTGCCAGCAGCTTACGCCCAGGGGGGAGCTCTGGGGCCAACGTCCTGACTTTC CASSLRPGGSSGANVLTF